This TCR beta chain stems from a study of blood T cell repertoires in COVID-19. Generated by immunoSEQ multiplex PCR, the TCRdb table keeps only in-frame clones and is missing some. The sample yields just over 95,000 clones, 90% seen once. The CDR3 contains 14 residues. With 5 bases removed from V and 1 base from J, the gap between germline ends came to 11 bases. Germline CDR1 is SGHTA and CDR2 is FQGNSA. The chain recombines TRBV7-2 with TRBJ1-1, with D possibly being TRBD1 (5 bases). The receptor's source is a man in his sixties with acute or convalescent COVID-19. Sequencing was performed on peripheral blood. The CDR3: CASSPTATNTEAFF. In DNA form, the CDR3 reads TGTGCCAGCAGCCCGACAGCGACGAACACTGAAGCTTTCTTT.